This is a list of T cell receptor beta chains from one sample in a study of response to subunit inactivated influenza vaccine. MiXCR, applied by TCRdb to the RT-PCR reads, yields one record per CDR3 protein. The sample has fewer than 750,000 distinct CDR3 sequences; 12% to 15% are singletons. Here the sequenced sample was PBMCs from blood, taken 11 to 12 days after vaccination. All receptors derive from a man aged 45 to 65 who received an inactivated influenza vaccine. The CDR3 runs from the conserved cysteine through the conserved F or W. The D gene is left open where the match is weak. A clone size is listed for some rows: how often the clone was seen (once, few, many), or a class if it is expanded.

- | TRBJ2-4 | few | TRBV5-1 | TGCGCCAGCAGCTTGGGGCCAGGAAACATTCAGTACTTC | CASSLGPGNIQYF
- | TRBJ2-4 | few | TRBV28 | TGTGCCATCGCAGTTGGGTCTGCCAAAAACATTCAGTACTTC | CAIAVGSAKNIQYF
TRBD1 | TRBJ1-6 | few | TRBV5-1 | TGCGCCAGCAAAGACAGGGTCAGTTCACCCCTCCACTTT | CASKDRVSSPLHF
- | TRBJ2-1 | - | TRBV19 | TGTGCCAGTACCTATACCGGGGGTCACAATGAGCAGTTCTTC | CASTYTGGHNEQFF
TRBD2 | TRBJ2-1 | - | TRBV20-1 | TGCAGTGCTAGGGTAGCGGGAGCGATCAATGAGCAGTTCTTC | CSARVAGAINEQFF
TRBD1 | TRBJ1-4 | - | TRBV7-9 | TGTGCCAGCTCCAAAGACAGGGAGGGTGAAAAACTGTTTTTT | CASSKDREGEKLFF
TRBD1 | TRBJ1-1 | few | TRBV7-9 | TGTGCCAGCAGCTCTAACAGGGGATACACTGAAGCTTTCTTT | CASSSNRGYTEAFF
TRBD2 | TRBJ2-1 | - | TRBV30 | TGTGCCTGGACACTAGCGGGAGGGCCGGGTGAGCAGTTCTTC | CAWTLAGGPGEQFF
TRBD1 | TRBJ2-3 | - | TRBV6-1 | TGTGCCAGCAGAATTGGACAGGTTCTCACAGATACGCAGTATTTT | CASRIGQVLTDTQYF
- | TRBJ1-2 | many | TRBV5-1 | TGCGCCAGCAGCTTGGGACAGACGGGTGGCTACACCTTC | CASSLGQTGGYTF
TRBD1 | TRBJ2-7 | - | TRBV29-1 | TGCAGCGCTTTAGGGACAGGGTCCTACGAGCAGTACTTC | CSALGTGSYEQYF
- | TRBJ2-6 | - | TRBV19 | TGTGCCAGTAGAGTAATCGGGGCCAACGTCCTGACTTTC | CASRVIGANVLTF
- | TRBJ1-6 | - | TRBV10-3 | TGTGCCATCAGTGACAGAGTTTCCTATAATTCACCCCTCCACTTT | CAISDRVSYNSPLHF
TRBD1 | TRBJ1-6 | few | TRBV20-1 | TGCAGTGCTAGAACCGGGACAGATAATTCACCCCTCCACTTT | CSARTGTDNSPLHF
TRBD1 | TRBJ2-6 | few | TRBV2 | TGTGCCAGCAGTGAAGAGGGGGCGATAATGGCCAACGTCCTGACTTTC | CASSEEGAIMANVLTF
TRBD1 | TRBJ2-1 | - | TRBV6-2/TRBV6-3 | TGTGCCAGCAGTTCGGACAGGGGAAACTACAATGAGCAGTTCTTC | CASSSDRGNYNEQFF
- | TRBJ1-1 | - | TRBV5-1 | TGCGCCAGCAGCTTGGCAGGGGTTCGCAACACTGAAGCTTTCTTT | CASSLAGVRNTEAFF
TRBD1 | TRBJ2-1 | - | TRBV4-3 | TGCGCCAGCAGCCTAACCTACCGGGACAGAGACTACAATGAGCAGTTCTTC | CASSLTYRDRDYNEQFF
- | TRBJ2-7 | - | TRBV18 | TGTGCCAGCTCACCTCCGACAGGATTCTCCTACGAGCAGTACTTC | CASSPPTGFSYEQYF
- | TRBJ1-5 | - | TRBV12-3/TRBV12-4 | TGTGCCAGCAGTTTAACGAGGGATCAGCCCCAGCATTTT | CASSLTRDQPQHF
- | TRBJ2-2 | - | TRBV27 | - | CASSTSVASDTGELFF
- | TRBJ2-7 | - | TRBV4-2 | TGTGCCAGCAGCCAAGATCTGGGAACCTACGAGCAGTACTTC | CASSQDLGTYEQYF
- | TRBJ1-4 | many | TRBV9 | TGTGCCAGCAGCGTAGCTGAGGGGGTCCGGGAAAAACTGTTTTTT | CASSVAEGVREKLFF
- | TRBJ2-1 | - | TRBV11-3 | TGTGCCAGCAGCTTAGAGGCCCACAATGAGCAGTTCTTC | CASSLEAHNEQFF
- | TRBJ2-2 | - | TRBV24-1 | TGTGCCACCAGTCTGAACACCGGGGAGCTGTTTTTT | CATSLNTGELFF
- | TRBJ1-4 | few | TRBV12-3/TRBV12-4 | TGTGCCAGCAGTTTAGCGCTGGGTAATGAAAAACTGTTTTTT | CASSLALGNEKLFF
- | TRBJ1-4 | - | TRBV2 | TGTGCCAGCAGGACAGCAACTAATGAAAAACTGTTTTTT | CASRTATNEKLFF
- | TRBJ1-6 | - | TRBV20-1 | TGCAGCGCAGAAGTACTAGGGAGTTTATCCCTCCACTTT | CSAEVLGSLSLHF
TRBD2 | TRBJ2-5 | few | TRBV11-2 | TGTGCCAGCAGCTTAATGCCCCTAGCGGGGGGTCAAGAGACCCAGTACTTC | CASSLMPLAGGQETQYF
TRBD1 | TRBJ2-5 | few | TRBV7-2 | TGTGCCAGCAGCTTAGGCGGGACAGGGGGGAGGAAGACCCAGTACTTC | CASSLGGTGGRKTQYF
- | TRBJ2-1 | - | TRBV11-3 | TGTGCCAGCAGCTTAGACAGGGGGGAAAGCAATGAGCAGTTCTTC | CASSLDRGESNEQFF
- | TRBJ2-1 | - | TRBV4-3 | TGCGCCAGCAGCCAAGATCTAGGTCATGAGCAGTTCTTC | CASSQDLGHEQFF
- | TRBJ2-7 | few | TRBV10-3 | TGTGCCATCAGTCCCGCCGGGGGGCCATCCTGGTACGAGCAGTACTTC | CAISPAGGPSWYEQYF
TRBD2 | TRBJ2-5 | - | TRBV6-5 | TGTGCCAGCAGTTACTCGGGCAGGGAGGGGGAGACCCAGTACTTC | CASSYSGREGETQYF
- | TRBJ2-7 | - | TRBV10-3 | TGTGCCATCAGTGAGTCGGGGAGGCAGGACCCCTACGAGCAGTACTTC | CAISESGRQDPYEQYF
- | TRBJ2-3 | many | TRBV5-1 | TGCGCCAGCAGTGGGGACACCTACACAGATACGCAGTATTTT | CASSGDTYTDTQYF
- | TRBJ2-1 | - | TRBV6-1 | TGTGCCAGCAGTCGGTCCGGACAGAATGAGCAGTTCTTC | CASSRSGQNEQFF
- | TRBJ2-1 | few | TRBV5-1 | TGCGCCAGCAGCTTGGGTGGGGGCGGCCTCTCCTACAATGAGCAGTTCTTC | CASSLGGGGLSYNEQFF
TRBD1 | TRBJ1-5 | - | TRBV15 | TGTGCCACCAGCAGAGCGGGACAGTACAATCAGCCCCAGCATTTT | CATSRAGQYNQPQHF
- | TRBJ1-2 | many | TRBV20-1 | TGCAGTGCTAGACCACAGGGTGATGGCTACACCTTC | CSARPQGDGYTF